The rows below give T cell receptor beta chains drawn from one sample of a study of regulatory T cells in long-lasting Graves disease. TCRdb analysed the multiplex PCR reads with MiXCR anew, one entry per CDR3 protein. The top ten hold about two fifths of the sample, which has 700,000 or so distinct CDR3 sequences, 30% seen once. Material: peripheral blood mononuclear cells (PBMCs), obtained when the disease was refractory, from a patient treated with antithyroid drugs. The receptors were gathered from a female donor with Graves disease. Each CDR3 is given without its conserved first and last residue. The D gene is left open where the match is weak.

>NA|TRBV19|TRBJ2-1
ASSIEGPGLNEQF
>NA|TRBV6-1|TRBJ1-5
ASTRGGNQPQH
>NA|TRBV7-8|TRBJ1-2
ASSLIVGPANYGYT
>NA|TRBV3-1|TRBJ2-5
ASSRTRSETQY
>NA|TRBV6-2/TRBV6-3|TRBJ1-2
ASSERGYGYT
>TRBD2|TRBV12-3/TRBV12-4|TRBJ2-7
ASSRTSGRSYEQY
>NA|TRBV5-6|TRBJ2-7
ASSPGRPSYEQY
>NA|TRBV6-2/TRBV6-3|TRBJ2-7
ASSYAQPRGDTYEQY
>NA|TRBV2|TRBJ2-7
ASSEGTGRRTYEQY
>NA|TRBV20-1|TRBJ2-7
SATSEGIVNEQY
>NA|TRBV10-3|TRBJ1-2
AISEPGHDYGYT
>NA|TRBV20-1|TRBJ1-1
SASEVRGGLAEAF
>TRBD1|TRBV15|TRBJ2-7
ATSRVVGTGAYEQY
>NA|TRBV6-5|TRBJ1-5
ASSYGVNQPQH
>NA|TRBV2|TRBJ2-1
ASRDVGGQF
>NA|TRBV30|TRBJ1-1
AWSVGMNTEAF
>NA|TRBV27|TRBJ2-7
ASSQGGLAEQY
>TRBD2|TRBV20-1|TRBJ2-5
SARPGTTSRETQY
>TRBD1|TRBV30|TRBJ2-5
AWSAGTVDFATQY
>TRBD1|TRBV2|TRBJ1-4
ASKRDRVEKLF
>NA|TRBV12-5|TRBJ1-5
ASGFEEDQPQH
>NA|TRBV27|TRBJ2-7
ASSAGQTLSATGQY
>TRBD1|TRBV28|TRBJ1-2
ASSSYRGHGYGYT
>NA|TRBV6-2/TRBV6-3|TRBJ1-1
ASSYSRGPEAF
>TRBD2|TRBV24-1|TRBJ2-2
ATSLGLAGLNTGELF
>NA|TRBV20-1|TRBJ1-1
SAWKENTEAF
>NA|TRBV9|TRBJ1-4
ASSAGDRRIGKLF
>NA|TRBV30|TRBJ1-1
AWSPGVQNTEAF
>TRBD2|TRBV27|TRBJ2-7
ASSRRESTYEQY
>TRBD2|TRBV5-1|TRBJ2-2
ASSPSGVHLRGRTGELF
>NA|TRBV19|TRBJ2-7
ASSRYASGAYEQY
>NA|TRBV27|TRBJ1-2
ASSSLDSNYGYT
>NA|TRBV2|TRBJ1-1
ASSEAPGRFTEAF
>NA|TRBV7-6|TRBJ2-1
ASSFQENEQF
>TRBD1|TRBV2|TRBJ1-6
ASRRDREDPRPLH
>TRBD1|TRBV6-2/TRBV6-3|TRBJ1-2
ASSYSNFRTGSYGYT
>NA|TRBV27|TRBJ2-1
ATTGLGISSYNEQF
>TRBD1|TRBV29-1|TRBJ1-2
SVEGWTGPGYT
>TRBD2|TRBV7-9|TRBJ2-5
ASSFPTGTSGRETQY
>NA|TRBV5-1|TRBJ2-1
ASRINYNEQF
>TRBD1|TRBV6-5|TRBJ1-1
ASSYSGQGATEAF
>NA|TRBV7-2|TRBJ1-4
ASSLVWGKHEKLF
>NA|TRBV3-1|TRBJ2-5
ASRTQLAQQETQY
>NA|TRBV3-1|TRBJ2-5
ASSQEAEKETQY
>NA|TRBV19|TRBJ1-1
ASTSGGFGAF
>NA|TRBV7-2|TRBJ2-5
ASSFRLLKTQY
>NA|TRBV6-5|TRBJ2-7
ASSYMRTSSYEQY
>NA|TRBV3-1|TRBJ2-7
ASSQLRASFSYEQY
>NA|TRBV27|TRBJ2-7
ASSYQGPVEQY
>TRBD1|TRBV28|TRBJ2-2
ASRLGTGKVGELF
>TRBD2|TRBV10-3|TRBJ2-7
AISDSGTSGTAGQY
>NA|TRBV18|TRBJ2-5
ASSPRASAKQETQY
>NA|TRBV7-2|TRBJ1-2
ASSLLRAGYGYT
>TRBD2|TRBV2|TRBJ2-1
ASSAGLGNYNEQF
>NA|TRBV28|TRBJ1-5
ASTILTDLSSNQPQH
>NA|TRBV5-1|TRBJ2-5
ASSKGDQETQY
>TRBD1|TRBV10-3|TRBJ2-7
AIRTGGNSYEQY
>NA|TRBV20-1|TRBJ2-7
SASPGLRIYEQY
>NA|TRBV12-3/TRBV12-4|TRBJ1-2
ASSPTGPEGYGYT
>NA|TRBV6-1|TRBJ2-6
ASRRDGSGANVLT